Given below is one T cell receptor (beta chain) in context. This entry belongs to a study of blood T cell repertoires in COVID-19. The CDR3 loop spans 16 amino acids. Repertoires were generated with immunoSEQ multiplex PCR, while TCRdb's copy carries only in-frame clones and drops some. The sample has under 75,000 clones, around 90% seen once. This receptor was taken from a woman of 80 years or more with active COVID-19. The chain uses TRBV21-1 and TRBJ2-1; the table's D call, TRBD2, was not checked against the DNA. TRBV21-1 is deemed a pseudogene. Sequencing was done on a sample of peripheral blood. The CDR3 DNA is TGTGCCAGCAGCCCCCGGTCGCGGGACTCCTACAATGAGCAGTTCTTC. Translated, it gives CASSPRSRDSYNEQFF.